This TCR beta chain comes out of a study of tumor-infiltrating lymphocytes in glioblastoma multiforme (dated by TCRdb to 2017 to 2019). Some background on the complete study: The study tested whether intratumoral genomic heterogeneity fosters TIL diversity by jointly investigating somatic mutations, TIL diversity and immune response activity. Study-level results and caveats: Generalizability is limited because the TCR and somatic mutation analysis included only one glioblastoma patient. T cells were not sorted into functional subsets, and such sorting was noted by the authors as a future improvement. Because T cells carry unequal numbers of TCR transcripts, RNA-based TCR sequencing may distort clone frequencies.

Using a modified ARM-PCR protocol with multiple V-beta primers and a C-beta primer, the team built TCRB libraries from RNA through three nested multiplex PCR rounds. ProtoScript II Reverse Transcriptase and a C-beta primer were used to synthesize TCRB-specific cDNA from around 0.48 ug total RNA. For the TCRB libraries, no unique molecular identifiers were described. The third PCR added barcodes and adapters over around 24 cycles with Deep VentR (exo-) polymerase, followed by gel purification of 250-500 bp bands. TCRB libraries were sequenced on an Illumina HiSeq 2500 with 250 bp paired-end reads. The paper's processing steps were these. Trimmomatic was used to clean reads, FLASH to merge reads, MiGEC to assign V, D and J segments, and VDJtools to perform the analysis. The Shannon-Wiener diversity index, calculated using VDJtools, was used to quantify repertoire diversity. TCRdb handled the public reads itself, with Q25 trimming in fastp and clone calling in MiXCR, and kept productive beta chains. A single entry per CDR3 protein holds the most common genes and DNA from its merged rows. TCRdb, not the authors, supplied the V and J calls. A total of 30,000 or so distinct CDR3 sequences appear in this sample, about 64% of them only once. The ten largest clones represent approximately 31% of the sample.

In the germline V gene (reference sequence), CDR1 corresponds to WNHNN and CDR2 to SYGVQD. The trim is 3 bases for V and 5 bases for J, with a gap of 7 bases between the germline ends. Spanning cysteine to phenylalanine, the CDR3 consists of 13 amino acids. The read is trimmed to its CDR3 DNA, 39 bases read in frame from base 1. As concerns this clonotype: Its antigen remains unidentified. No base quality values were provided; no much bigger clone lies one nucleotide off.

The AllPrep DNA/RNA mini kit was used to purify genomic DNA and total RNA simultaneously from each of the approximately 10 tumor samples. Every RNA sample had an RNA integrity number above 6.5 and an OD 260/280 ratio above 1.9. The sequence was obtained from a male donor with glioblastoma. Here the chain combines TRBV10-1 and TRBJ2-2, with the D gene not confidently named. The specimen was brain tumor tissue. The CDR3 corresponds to CASSDTATGELFF. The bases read TGCGCCAGCAGTGATACGGCGACCGGGGAGCTGTTTTTT.